The 17 T cell receptor beta chains in this list originate from one sample, sequenced in a study of response to subunit inactivated influenza vaccine. MiXCR, run by TCRdb on the RT-PCR reads, gives a single entry per CDR3 protein. Of approximately 500,000 distinct CDR3 sequences in the sample, roughly 25% are singletons; the top ten hold under 3.5%. The same data also contributed to another study, on T cells expressing NK-cell markers. That work states: Synthesis of TCR beta cDNA relied on 5'RACE template switching carrying UMIs.

Sequencing was performed on CD4+ T cells sorted from PBMCs, taken 11 to 12 days after vaccination. The receptor source for this set is a man between 45 and 60 years old who received an inactivated influenza vaccine.

This clonotype has only a few counts. This chain links TRBV12-3 or TRBV12-4 with TRBJ2-2, with 11 bases aligning to TRBD2. The CDR3 has 16 amino acids. With V trimmed by 6 bases and J by 6 bases, 9 bases remained unmatched. CDR3 DNA sequence: TGTGCCAGCAGGCTTATAGCGGGGGGGCCTTCCGGGGAGCTGTTTTTT. This translates into CASRLIAGGPSGELFF.

V gene TRBV11-1 combines with J gene TRBJ1-2, with TRBD1 identical over 11 bases. The CDR3 covers 14 residues. V gave up 3 bases and J gave up 6 bases; unmatched junction bases: 3. Germline CDR1 and CDR2: SGHAT and FQDESV (reference sequence). CDR3 protein: CASSLDRGQNGYTF. Written as DNA, the CDR3 is TGTGCCAGCAGCTTGGACAGGGGGCAGAATGGCTACACCTTC.

This clonotype turned up a few times. The chain uses TRBV5-1 and TRBJ2-3, with a possible D match to TRBD2 (5 bases). This CDR3 contains 16 residues. Trimming left V 0 bases short and J 0 bases short, with 11 bases between. Per germline, CDR1 SGHRS and CDR2 YFSETQ. Written as DNA, the CDR3 is TGCGCCAGCAGCTTGGGAGACTACCCTAGCACAGATACGCAGTATTTT. Residues: CASSLGDYPSTDTQYF. Full variable domain (rest looked up from reference TRBV5-1 and TRBJ2-3): KAGVTQTPRYLIKTRGQQVTLSCSPISGHRSVSWYQQTPGQGLQFLFEYFSETQRNKGNFPGRFSGRQFSNSRSEMNVSTLELGDSALYLCASSLGDYPSTDTQYFGPGTRLTVL.

The chain is built from TRBV20-1 and TRBJ2-3, with D perhaps matching TRBD2 (6 bases). The CDR3 has 13 amino acids. Looked up from germline, CDR1 is DFQATT and CDR2 is SNEGSKA (reference sequence). The V gene lost 8 bases and the J gene lost 0 bases, with 12 bases spanning the gap. In DNA, the CDR3 is TGCAGTACACCGGGAGCTAGCACAGATACGCAGTATTTT. Its translation is CSTPGASTDTQYF.

This clonotype has a handful of counts. V and J are TRBV28 and TRBJ2-7; 8 bases match TRBD2. Trimming cost V 5 bases and J 4 bases; bases outside gene matches: 7. Germline CDR1 reads MDHEN; CDR2 reads SYDVKM. This CDR3 comprises 14 residues. In DNA form, the CDR3 reads TGTGCCAGCAGTACTTGGACTAGCCCATACGAGCAGTACTTC. Protein sequence: CASSTWTSPYEQYF.

The genes are TRBV12-3 or TRBV12-4 and TRBJ2-7, with 10 bases that match TRBD2. This CDR3 spans 15 amino acids. Trimming took 3 bases from V and 0 from J; bases not matched to a gene: 2. The CDR3 here is CASSFSSGSSYEQYF. CDR3 coding DNA: TGTGCCAGCAGTTTCTCTAGCGGGAGCTCCTACGAGCAGTACTTC.

V is TRBV7-8 and J is TRBJ2-2; possible D gene TRBD2, 5 bases. The CDR3 loop spans 17 amino acids. Trimming cost V 1 base and J 4 bases, with 16 bases left between them. Per germline, CDR1 SGHVS and CDR2 FQNEAQ. Here the CDR3 DNA reads TGTGCCAGCAGCTTAGGTTCCGGGATAGTGGGCACCGGGGAGCTGTTTTTT. Amino acids: CASSLGSGIVGTGELFF. The full variable domain, with the rest looked up from reference TRBV7-8 and TRBJ2-2, is GAGVSQSPRYKVAKRGQDVALRCDPISGHVSLFWYQQALGQGPEFLTYFQNEAQLDKSGLPSDRFFAERPEGSVSTLKIQRTQQEDSAVYLCASSLGSGIVGTGELFFGEGSRLTVL.

The V and J genes are TRBV7-9 and TRBJ1-1; weak D call: TRBD1 (5 bases). Germline CDR1 and CDR2: SEHNR and FQNEAQ (reference sequence). V was clipped by 2 bases and J by 4 bases, with 11 bases between them. This CDR3 has 14 amino acids. This CDR3 reads CASSLKPGTTEAFF. The CDR3 DNA sequence: TGTGCCAGCAGCTTAAAACCAGGGACCACTGAAGCTTTCTTT.

This chain joins TRBV5-5 and TRBJ2-3; 8 bases line up with TRBD2. Looked up from germline, CDR1 is SGHKS and CDR2 is YYEKEE (reference sequence). V gave up 1 base and J gave up 2 bases; unmatched junction bases: 6. The CDR3 spans 16 residues. The DNA of the CDR3 is TGTGCCAGCAGCTTGACTAGCGGAGTCACCACAGATACGCAGTATTTT. This translates into CASSLTSGVTTDTQYF.

J is TRBJ2-3 and V is TRBV5-4; 13 bases are shared with TRBD2. This CDR3 has 17 amino acids. With 4 bases clipped from V and 4 bases from J, the junction kept 9 bases outside the gene matches. In germline, CDR1 is SGHNT, CDR2 YYREEE (reference sequence). The CDR3 region is CASSAPRLAGGPDTQYF. The CDR3 DNA is TGTGCCAGCAGCGCCCCACGACTAGCGGGAGGACCAGATACGCAGTATTTT.

The DNA of the CDR3 is TGTGCCAGCACCCTAACGGGTGGCTACGAGCAGTACTTC. This sequence encodes CASTLTGGYEQYF. The chain links TRBV7-2 to TRBJ2-7, with D unclear. The V and J ends lost 7 bases and 3 bases respectively, with 13 bases between them. The CDR3 contains 13 residues. Germline values: CDR1 SGHTA, CDR2 FQGNSA.

This chain connects TRBV29-1 to TRBJ1-2; D gene ambiguous. V lost 7 bases and J 2 bases, leaving 8 bases between the germline ends. From germline, CDR1 is SQVTM and CDR2 ANQGSEA. The CDR3 covers 11 residues. The CDR3: CSAGSNYGYTF. The CDR3, as DNA: TGCAGCGCCGGGTCGAACTATGGCTACACCTTC.

This clonotype was observed a handful of times. V and J are TRBV5-5 and TRBJ1-5; no clear D. This CDR3 is 14 amino acids long. Germline CDR1 SGHKS, CDR2 YYEKEE (reference sequence). The ends were cut back, 0 bases at V and 5 bases at J, with 9 bases in the middle. DNA for the CDR3: TGTGCCAGCAGCTTGGGGCAGGCCTATCAGCCCCAGCATTTT. Protein: CASSLGQAYQPQHF.

This clonotype showed up just a few times. The genes are TRBV6-8 and TRBJ2-7, with 9 nucleotides matching TRBD1. From germline, CDR1 is MNHGY and CDR2 SAAAGT. The J segment lost 3 bases and the V segment lost 11 bases, leaving 8 bases of the junction unmatched. The CDR3 contains 13 residues. The CDR3 DNA reads TGTGCCCCCCCCCGGGACAGGGACTACGAGCAGTACTTC. Translation: CAPPRDRDYEQYF.

The J gene is TRBJ1-6, the V gene TRBV7-9; no firm D call. Germline V CDR1 and CDR2: SEHNR, FQNEAQ (reference sequence). The CDR3 has 12 amino acids. V shed 5 bases and J shed 5 bases, with 4 bases lying between them. In DNA form, the CDR3 reads TGTGCCAGCAGCCGGGATAATTCACCCCTCCACTTT. Translating gives CASSRDNSPLHF.

This clonotype was detected a few times. This chain uses TRBV20-1 with TRBJ2-7, with D possibly TRBD1 on 6 matching bases. Per germline, CDR1 DFQATT and CDR2 SNEGSKA (reference sequence). Trimming pared 0 bases from V and 5 bases from J, leaving 17 bases between. This CDR3 comprises 15 residues. CDR3 nucleotides: TGCAGTGCTAGAGATAAGGGCAGGGGCACCAACGAGCAGTACTTC. Its protein product is CSARDKGRGTNEQYF.

The chain uses TRBV20-1 and TRBJ1-1, with TRBD1 as a possible D gene (5 bases). CDR3 length: 14 residues. Germline CDR1 and CDR2: DFQATT and SNEGSKA (reference sequence). Trimming removed 6 bases from V and 1 base from J, with 15 bases in between. The CDR3 loop is CSARDGSANTEAFF. The CDR3 DNA reads TGCAGTGCGCGGGACGGGAGTGCGAACACTGAAGCTTTCTTT.